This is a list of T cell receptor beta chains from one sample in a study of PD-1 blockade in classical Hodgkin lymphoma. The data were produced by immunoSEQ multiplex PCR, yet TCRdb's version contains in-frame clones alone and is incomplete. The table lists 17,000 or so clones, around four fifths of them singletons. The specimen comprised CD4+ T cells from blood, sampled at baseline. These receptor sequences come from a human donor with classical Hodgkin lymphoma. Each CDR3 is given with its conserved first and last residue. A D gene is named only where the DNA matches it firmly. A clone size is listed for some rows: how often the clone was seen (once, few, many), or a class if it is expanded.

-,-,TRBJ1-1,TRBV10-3,CAVSQGWVTEAFF,TGTGCCGTCTCTCAGGGGTGGGTCACTGAAGCTTTCTTT
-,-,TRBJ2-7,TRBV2,CASSTHRSYEQYF,TGTGCCAGCAGTACGCACAGGTCCTACGAGCAGTACTTC
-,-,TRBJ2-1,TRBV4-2,CASSQEGPIYNEQFF,TGTGCCAGCAGCCAAGAGGGACCAATCTACAATGAGCAGTTCTTC
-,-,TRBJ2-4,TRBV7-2,CASSPRNIQYF,TGTGCCAGCAGCCCACGCAACATTCAGTACTTC
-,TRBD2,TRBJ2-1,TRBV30,CAWRATSGRSNEQFF,TGTGCCTGGAGAGCCACCAGCGGGAGGTCCAATGAGCAGTTCTTC
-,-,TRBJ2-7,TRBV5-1,CASSWLQGTTSYEQYF,TGCGCCAGCAGCTGGCTCCAGGGCACCACCTCCTACGAGCAGTACTTC
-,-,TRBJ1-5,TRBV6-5,CASSRTVYSNQPQHF,TGTGCCAGCAGCCGGACGGTTTATAGCAATCAGCCCCAGCATTTT
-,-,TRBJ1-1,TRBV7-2,CASSFTPLPAFF,TGTGCCAGCAGCTTTACCCCACTACCCGCTTTCTTT
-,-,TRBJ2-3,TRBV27,CASSLFGDTQYF,TGTGCCAGCAGCCTGTTCGGAGATACGCAGTATTTT
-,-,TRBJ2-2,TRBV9,CASSAPSTIGELFF,TGTGCCAGCAGCGCCCCTAGCACGATCGGGGAGCTGTTTTTT
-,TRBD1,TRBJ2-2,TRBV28,CASSRRDRDTGELFF,TGTGCCAGCAGTCGCCGGGACAGAGACACCGGGGAGCTGTTTTTT
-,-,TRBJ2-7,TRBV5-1,CASSPLSGEQYF,TGCGCCAGCAGCCCCTTAAGTGGGGAGCAGTACTTC
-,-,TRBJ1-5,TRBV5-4,CASSLRAGVQPQHF,TGTGCCAGCAGCTTGAGGGCAGGGGTTCAGCCCCAGCATTTT
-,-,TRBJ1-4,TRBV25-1,CASSEDSHNEKLFF,TGTGCCAGCAGTGAGGACAGTCATAATGAAAAACTGTTTTTT
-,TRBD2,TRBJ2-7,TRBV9,CASSVATGGLAETYEQYF,TGTGCCAGCAGCGTAGCTACGGGGGGGCTAGCGGAGACCTACGAGCAGTACTTC
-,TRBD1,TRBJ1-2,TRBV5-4,CASSLATGTGRVRGYTF,TGTGCCAGCAGCTTGGCCACCGGGACAGGGAGGGTTCGTGGCTACACCTTC
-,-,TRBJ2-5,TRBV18,CASSPTPLPARNKETQYF,TGTGCCAGCTCACCAACTCCTCTTCCAGCCAGAAACAAAGAGACCCAGTACTTC
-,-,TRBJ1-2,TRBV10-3,CAISESSGLYGYTF,TGTGCCATCAGTGAGTCTTCGGGCCTTTATGGCTACACCTTC
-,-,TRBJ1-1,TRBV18,CASSPTVQNTEAFF,TGTGCCAGCTCACCGACAGTTCAGAACACTGAAGCTTTCTTT
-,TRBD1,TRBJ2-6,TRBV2,CASSGTGAGANVLTF,TGTGCCAGCAGTGGGACAGGGGCTGGGGCCAACGTCCTGACTTTC
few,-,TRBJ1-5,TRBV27,CASSFVVGKPQHF,TGTGCCAGCAGTTTCGTTGTTGGGAAGCCCCAGCATTTT
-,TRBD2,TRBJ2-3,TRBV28,CASSLGLAGAGDTQYF,TGTGCCAGCAGCCTTGGACTAGCGGGAGCCGGGGATACGCAGTATTTT
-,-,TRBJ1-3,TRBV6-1,CASSEGVFSGNTIYF,TGTGCCAGCAGTGAAGGGGTTTTCTCTGGAAACACCATATATTTT
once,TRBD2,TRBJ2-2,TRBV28,CAGRTSGSGAGELFF,TGTGCCGGGAGAACTAGCGGGAGTGGTGCCGGGGAGCTGTTTTTT
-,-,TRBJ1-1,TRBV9,CASSVLSNTEAFF,TGTGCCAGCAGCGTACTCTCTAACACTGAAGCTTTCTTT
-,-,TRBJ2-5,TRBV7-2,CASSLTLGFPGETQYF,TGTGCCAGCAGCTTAACCTTAGGTTTCCCGGGAGAGACCCAGTACTTC
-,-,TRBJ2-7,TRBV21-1,CASSTRTGRYEQYF,TGTGCCAGCAGCACCCGGACAGGGCGCTACGAGCAGTACTTC
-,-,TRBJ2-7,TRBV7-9,CASSPFGHEQYF,TGTGCCAGCAGCCCTTTTGGTCACGAGCAGTACTTC
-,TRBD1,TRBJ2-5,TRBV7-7,CASSPRDSQGTQYF,TGTGCTAGCAGCCCACGGGACAGCCAAGGGACCCAGTACTTC
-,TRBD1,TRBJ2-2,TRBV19,CASSRVDRDTGELFF,TGTGCCAGTAGCAGGGTCGACAGGGACACCGGGGAGCTGTTTTTT
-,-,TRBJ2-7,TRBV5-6,CASSLLFVRDTPSYEQYF,TGTGCCAGCAGCTTGCTCTTCGTCCGGGACACCCCCTCCTACGAGCAGTACTTC
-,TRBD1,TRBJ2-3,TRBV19,CASRRTGPRDTQYF,TGTGCCAGTAGGAGGACAGGGCCCCGCGATACGCAGTATTTT
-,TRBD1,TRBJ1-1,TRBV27,CASSLSGDRPRGEAFF,TGTGCCAGCAGTTTATCGGGGGACAGACCTAGGGGTGAAGCTTTCTTT
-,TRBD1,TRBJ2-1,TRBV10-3,CAISERWTGAGNEQFF,TGTGCCATCAGTGAGCGTTGGACAGGTGCGGGCAATGAGCAGTTCTTC
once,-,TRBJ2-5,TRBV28,CASSTMETQYF,TGTGCCAGCAGTACGATGGAGACCCAGTACTTC
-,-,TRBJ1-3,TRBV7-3,CASSLRGSGLGNTIYF,TGTGCCAGCAGCTTAAGGGGTTCGGGGCTTGGAAACACCATATATTTT
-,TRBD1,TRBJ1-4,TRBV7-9,CASSPAGGALEKLFF,TGTGCCAGCAGCCCCGCAGGGGGCGCCCTTGAAAAACTGTTTTTT